Here is one T cell receptor beta chain with its context. As yet, its antigen is unknown. Generated by immunoSEQ multiplex PCR, the TCRdb table keeps only in-frame clones and is missing some. Found here are 29,000 or so clones, 70% of them singletons; the top ten hold about 15%. The data are from a study of PD-1 blockade in classical Hodgkin lymphoma. The ends were cut back, 3 bases at V and 5 bases at J, with 7 bases in the middle. CDR3 size: 13 residues. Germline CDR1 reads MNHEY; CDR2 reads SVGAGI. Each and every patient relapsed after autologous stem cell transplantation, and patients got differing brentuximab vedotin exposure. Complete response, partial response or progressive disease made up the best responses. Overall study findings and caveats: Complete responders entered with baseline diversity on par with newly diagnosed patients, the results showed.

This TCR was sampled from a human donor with classical Hodgkin lymphoma. The sequencing used peripheral blood mononuclear cells (PBMCs), collected before the second cycle of nivolumab. This chain links TRBV6-5 with TRBJ1-4; D remains unclear. CDR3 loop: CASSYTKNEKLFF. The CDR3 nucleotides read TGTGCCAGCAGTTATACTAAAAATGAAAAACTGTTTTTT.